In this sample, the clone carrying this T cell receptor beta chain turned up a few times. No antigen is known for it. Treatment described: oral pan-JAK inhibitor, 5-10 mg twice daily. Peripheral blood and lesional scalp punch biopsies came from alopecia areata patients. This entry comes from a study of CD8+ T cells in alopecia areata. Whole-study findings and limits: Many of the expanded lesional clones endured in scalp and blood while on tofacitinib. Tofacitinib significantly reduced both scalp clonality and expanded CD8+ clones among the top 100.

V gave up 6 bases and J gave up 4 bases; unmatched junction bases: 5. The germline V gene encodes CDR1 MGHDK and CDR2 SYGVNS. The CDR3 has 14 amino acids. Extraction and reverse transcription of RNA yielded cDNA as the sequencing template. Repertoires were generated with immunoSEQ multiplex PCR, while TCRdb's copy carries only in-frame clones and drops some. Of under 200,000 clones listed, just over 65% are singletons. The clonotype comes from a human donor with alopecia areata. The sequences come from CD4+ T cells sorted from blood, collected at week 4, from a patient treated with tofacitinib. The J gene is TRBJ2-2, the V gene TRBV25-1, with TRBD1 identical over 7 bases. For the CDR3, the DNA is TGTGCCAGCAGCCGAGACAGGGTCACCGGGGAGCTGTTTTTT. Translation gives CASSRDRVTGELFF.